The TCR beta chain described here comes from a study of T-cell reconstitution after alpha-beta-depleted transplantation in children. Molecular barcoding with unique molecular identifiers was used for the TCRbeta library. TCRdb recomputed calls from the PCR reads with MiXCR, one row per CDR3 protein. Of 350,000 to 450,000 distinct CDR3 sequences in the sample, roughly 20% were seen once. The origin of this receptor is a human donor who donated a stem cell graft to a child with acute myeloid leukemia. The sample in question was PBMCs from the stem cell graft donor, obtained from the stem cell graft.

CDR3 nucleotides: TGCAGTGGGGGGACGCCTAGCAGTACCAGCTCCTACAATGAGCAGTTCTTC. Protein sequence: CSGGTPSSTSSYNEQFF. V usage is TRBV20-1 and J usage is TRBJ2-1; D tentatively reads TRBD1 or TRBD2 (5 bases each). Deletions cut 7 bases from V and 0 bases from J, with 22 bases between. Looked up from germline, CDR1 is DFQATT and CDR2 is SNEGSKA (reference sequence). The CDR3 runs 17 residues.